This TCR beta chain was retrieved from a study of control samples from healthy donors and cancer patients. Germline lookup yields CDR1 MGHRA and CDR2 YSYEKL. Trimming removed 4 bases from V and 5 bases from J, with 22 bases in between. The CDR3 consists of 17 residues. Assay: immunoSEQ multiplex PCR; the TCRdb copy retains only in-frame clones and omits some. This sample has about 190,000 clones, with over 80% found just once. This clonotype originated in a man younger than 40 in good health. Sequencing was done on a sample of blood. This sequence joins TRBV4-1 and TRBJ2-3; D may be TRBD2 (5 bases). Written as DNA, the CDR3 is TGCGCCAGCAGCCTTAGGTATGGGTCGGGGTTAGTAGATACGCAGTATTTT. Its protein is CASSLRYGSGLVDTQYF.